The subject of this entry is one T cell receptor beta chain. This specimen belongs to a study of identical twins. TCRdb redid the calling of the 5' RACE reads with MiXCR, one entry per CDR3 protein. The sample carries hundreds of thousands of distinct CDR3 sequences, 18% recorded once. The CDR3 spans 17 residues. V lost 0 bases and J lost 2; bases outside the gene matches: 8. The germline CDR1 and CDR2 sequences are ENHRY and SYGVKD. These data were also filed under a second study, of T cells expressing NK-cell markers.

This sequence joins TRBV10-3 and TRBJ2-3; 7 bases match TRBD2. This receptor was identified in a woman aged 18-29 years in good health. The material sequenced was PBMCs. CDR3 residues: CAISESETSTLTDTQYF. The DNA of the CDR3 is TGTGCCATCAGTGAGTCGGAGACTAGCACCCTCACAGATACGCAGTATTTT.